The present T cell receptor (beta chain) was sequenced within a study of T cell repertoires in ileal Crohn's disease. Profiled with immunoSEQ multiplex PCR; TCRdb holds only in-frame clones, not every one. This repertoire shows 15,000 to 20,000 clones, under 80% found once; its top ten account for roughly 5.7%. Adults with ileal or ileocolonic Crohn's disease and an indication for resection were eligible. V was clipped by 7 bases and J by 6 bases, with 16 bases between them. From germline, CDR1 is MNHEY and CDR2 SVGAGI. This CDR3 region has 13 residues. The J gene is TRBJ2-7, the V gene TRBV6-5; D possibly corresponds to TRBD1 (6 bases). The sequence was collected from an adult with Crohn's disease. The material sequenced was ileal tissue. CDR3 sequence (DNA): TGTGCCAGCACGTCCCCCCAGGGGATCGAGCAGTACTTC. Protein product: CASTSPQGIEQYF.